Each of the 8 T cell receptor beta chains below was sequenced from the same sample in a study of blood T cell repertoires in COVID-19. Only in-frame clones appear in the TCRdb table, and some are missing; sequencing was by immunoSEQ multiplex PCR. Among 85,000 to 100,000 clones listed, roughly 75% were seen once. The sample comprised peripheral blood. The receptors shown here come from a man between 50 and 59 years old who had recovered from COVID-19.

This clone came up once. V is TRBV5-1 and J is TRBJ2-3, with 10 bases matching TRBD2. CDR3 length equals 16 residues. V trimming: 0 bases; J trimming: 2 bases; junction bases outside the gene matches: 3. CDR1 and CDR2 from the germline V gene are SGHRS and YFSETQ. The CDR3 protein is CASSLALAGATDTQYF. Here the CDR3 DNA reads TGCGCCAGCAGCTTGGCCCTAGCGGGGGCCACAGATACGCAGTATTTT.

This clone came up once. This chain links TRBV6-5 with TRBJ1-2; 7 positions agree with TRBD1. The V segment lost 6 bases and the J segment 3 bases; nucleotides outside the gene matches: 4. The CDR3 contains 13 residues. Germline loops: CDR1 MNHEY, CDR2 SVGAGI. This chain's CDR3 is CASSPDRDYGYTF. In DNA form, the CDR3 reads TGTGCCAGCAGCCCCGACAGGGACTATGGCTACACCTTC.

V gene TRBV19 combines with J gene TRBJ1-4, with D hard to call. The CDR3 spans 19 residues. Germline-derived CDR1 and CDR2 are LNHDA and SQIVND (reference sequence). V was shortened by 6 bases and J by 0 bases, with 23 bases between the two germline ends. The CDR3 reads CASSPKTGNQAATNEKLFF. In nucleotides, the CDR3 is TGTGCCAGTAGCCCAAAGACGGGAAACCAGGCTGCAACTAATGAAAAACTGTTTTTT.

The chain has TRBV19 and TRBJ2-5; 8 bases fit TRBD1. Germline V gene data show CDR1 as LNHDA and CDR2 as SQIVND (reference sequence). Germline trimming cut 10 bases from V and 12 bases from J; bases unmatched to any gene: 19. This CDR3 has 14 residues. The CDR3 DNA reads as TGTGCCACCTTACGAAGGACAGGGAACAAGACTAAGTACTTC. Translation gives CATLRRTGNKTKYF.

The V and J genes are TRBV6-5 and TRBJ1-1; 10 bases line up with TRBD1. The V segment lost 4 bases and the J segment 4 bases; nucleotides outside the gene matches: 3. This CDR3 is built from 14 residues. From germline, CDR1 is MNHEY and CDR2 SVGAGI. The CDR3 DNA follows: TGTGCCAGCAGTTCCCGGACAGGGGGCACTGAAGCTTTCTTT. Protein sequence: CASSSRTGGTEAFF.

The chain links TRBV25-1 to TRBJ1-1, with D possibly matching TRBD1 (6 bases). CDR1 and CDR2 (germline): MGHDK, SYGVNS. Trimming removed 6 bases from V and 6 bases from J, with 23 bases in between. The CDR3 length is 16 residues. Written as DNA, the CDR3 is TGTGCCAGCAGAGCCGACAGGTTGAGTTTGTTGCCTGAAGCTTTCTTT. It specifies CASRADRLSLLPEAFF. The variable domain in full, completed from reference TRBV25-1 and TRBJ1-1, reads EADIYQTPRYLVIGTGKKITLECSQTMGHDKMYWYQQDPGMELHLIHYSYGVNSTEKGDLSSESTVSRIRTEHFPLTLESARPSHTSQYLCASRADRLSLLPEAFFGQGTRLTVV.

This chain joins TRBV2 and TRBJ2-3; TRBD1 agrees at 9 bases. The CDR3 runs 16 residues. Germline V lookup: CDR1 SNHLY, CDR2 FYNNEI. V trimming: 1 base; J trimming: 6 bases; junction bases outside the gene matches: 8. Here the CDR3 DNA reads TGTGCCAGCAGTGAAGGGGCAGGGACAGGGTTCGATACGCAGTATTTT. This gives the protein CASSEGAGTGFDTQYF.

The chain recombines TRBV12-5 with TRBJ2-7; D gene uncertain. This CDR3 has 15 amino acids. Germline assignment: CDR1 LGHNT and CDR2 FRNRAP. Trimming took off 1 base at V and 4 bases at J, with 14 bases between the two ends. The DNA of the CDR3 is TGTGCTAGTGGTTTGGGAGTAACCGACTTTTACGAGCAGTACTTC. Translating it yields CASGLGVTDFYEQYF.